These 22 T cell receptor beta chains originate from one sample sequenced in a study of identical twins. TCRdb re-called the 5' RACE reads through MiXCR, storing one row per CDR3 protein. Of hundreds of thousands of distinct CDR3 sequences in the sample, around 6% are singletons; the top ten hold 1.5% to 2%. Specimen: naive T cells sorted from blood. These receptor sequences come from a man in his late teens or twenties in good health.

This clonotype was seen more than once but under ten times. The rearrangement joins TRBV10-3 to TRBJ2-7, with 8 bases identical to TRBD1. The CDR3 has 14 amino acids. The germline CDR1 and CDR2 sequences are ENHRY and SYGVKD. V gave up 8 bases and J gave up 6 bases; unmatched junction bases: 12. The CDR3 loop is CAIASDRVSSEQYF. The CDR3 DNA reads as TGTGCCATCGCCTCGGACAGGGTGTCGTCCGAGCAGTACTTC.

This clonotype was detected ten times or more. The chain is built from TRBV27 and TRBJ2-1, with D uncertain. CDR1 and CDR2 (germline): MNHEY, SMNVEV (reference sequence). V was cut by 0 bases and J by 5 bases, with 5 bases left in between. The CDR3 extends over 13 amino acids. CDR3 sequence reads: CASSLSSDNEQFF. Here the CDR3 DNA reads TGTGCCAGCAGTTTATCGTCAGACAATGAGCAGTTCTTC.

At least ten counts were recorded for this clonotype. The chain is built from TRBV6-1 and TRBJ2-7; 8 positions agree with TRBD1. The CDR3 spans 13 residues. Looked up from germline, CDR1 is MNHNS and CDR2 is SASEGT. V shed 4 bases, J shed 4 bases, and the junction held 3 bases outside the gene matches. DNA of the CDR3: TGTGCCAGCAGTGTCACAGGGGGTTACGAGCAGTACGTC. It is translated as CASSVTGGYEQYV.

This clonotype has a count of ten or more. V usage is TRBV12-3 or TRBV12-4 and J usage is TRBJ1-1, with D uncertain. The CDR3 has 13 amino acids. Trimming left V 8 bases short and J 0 bases short, with 10 bases between. The CDR3, as DNA: TGTGCCAGCGGCGCTAACATGAACACTGAAGCTTTCTTT. It is translated as CASGANMNTEAFF.

The chain links TRBV24-1 to TRBJ1-5; the D is unclear. V lost 5 bases, J lost 6 bases, and 10 bases lay in between. CDR3 length equals 13 residues. The V gene's germline CDR1 is KGHDR and CDR2 SFDVKD. In DNA form, the CDR3 reads TGTGCCACCAGTGGTGGTGCCGGTCAGCCCCAGCATTTT. Residues: CATSGGAGQPQHF.

The CDR3 coding sequence is TGCGCCAGCAGCTTGGATGCCTTCTATGGCTACACCTTC. Encoded protein: CASSLDAFYGYTF. The chain combines TRBV5-1 with TRBJ1-2; no clear D. Germline V gives CDR1 SGHRS, CDR2 YFSETQ. The CDR3 covers 13 residues. V was clipped by 0 bases and J by 4 bases, with 7 bases between them.

Ten or more counts support this clonotype. The chain employs TRBV12-3 or TRBV12-4 and TRBJ2-1; 11 nucleotides line up with TRBD2. V shed 1 base, J shed 2 bases, and the junction held 4 bases outside the gene matches. The CDR3 spans 17 residues. Here the CDR3 reads CASSLEVAGGPYNEQFF. DNA of the CDR3: TGTGCCAGCAGTTTAGAAGTAGCGGGAGGGCCCTACAATGAGCAGTTCTTC.

This clonotype was detected only a few times. The chain recombines TRBV7-2 with TRBJ2-1; 8 positions agree with TRBD1. The ends lost 1 base at V and 7 bases at J; junction bases unmatched: 9. This CDR3 region has 16 residues. The germline V gene encodes CDR1 SGHTA and CDR2 FQGNSA. The CDR3 loop is CASSLVVRTGLNEQFF. The CDR3 coding sequence is TGTGCCAGCAGCTTAGTAGTGAGGACAGGGCTAAATGAGCAGTTCTTC.

The chain recombines TRBV4-3 with TRBJ2-1, with D possibly being TRBD2 (5 bases). The germline gives CDR1 LGHNA, CDR2 YSLEER. V shed 6 bases and J shed 2 bases, with 17 bases lying between them. CDR3 length: 16 amino acids. The CDR3 DNA sequence: TGCGCCAGCAGTGCCGAATTTCCCGGGGCCTACAATGAGCAGTTCTTC. It codes for CASSAEFPGAYNEQFF.

This clonotype appeared many times. The chain is built from TRBV27 and TRBJ1-1, with 7 bases lining up with TRBD1. V was clipped by 6 bases and J by 3 bases; unmatched bases: 10. The CDR3 runs to 15 residues. Per germline, CDR1 MNHEY and CDR2 SMNVEV (reference sequence). The CDR3 region is CASREPTGRDTEAFF. In nucleotides, the CDR3 is TGTGCCAGCAGAGAGCCGACAGGGCGAGACACTGAAGCTTTCTTT.

This clonotype has ten or more counts. This chain uses TRBV29-1 with TRBJ2-3; TRBD2 agrees at 14 bases. There are 16 residues in the CDR3. CDR1 SQVTM and CDR2 ANQGSEA come from the germline V gene. The V gene end was trimmed by 6 bases and the J gene end by 4 bases; junction bases not matched to a gene: 9. The CDR3 DNA follows: TGCAGCGTGCTACCCGGGACTAGCGGGAGCTCAGATACGCAGTATTTT. Translated, it gives CSVLPGTSGSSDTQYF.

The chain links TRBV4-3 to TRBJ2-7; TRBD2 agrees at 11 bases. The CDR3 extends over 16 amino acids. Germline V gene data show CDR1 as LGHNA and CDR2 as YSLEER. The junction had 4 bases not matched to a gene; V was cut back by 0 bases and J by 3 bases. The CDR3 DNA follows: TGCGCCAGCAGCCAAGATGTCACTAGCGGGAGCTACGAGCAGTACTTC. Translated: CASSQDVTSGSYEQYF.

This clonotype has just a few counts. V usage is TRBV5-5 and J usage is TRBJ1-1, with D unclear. CDR3 length equals 14 residues. V lost 3 bases, J lost 4 bases, and 13 bases lay in between. Per the germline V gene, CDR1 is SGHKS and CDR2 is YYEKEE (reference sequence). This CDR3 is CASSSLSGFTEAFF. The CDR3 DNA follows: TGTGCCAGCAGCTCGCTCTCTGGGTTCACTGAAGCTTTCTTT.

The chain has TRBV20-1 and TRBJ2-1, with TRBD2 matching over 11 bases. V lost 0 bases to trimming and J lost 4 bases; unmatched junction nucleotides: 14. The CDR3 spans 19 residues. Germline V gene data show CDR1 as DFQATT and CDR2 as SNEGSKA (reference sequence). The CDR3 sequence: CSARDQGTSGNGGYNEQFF. As DNA, the CDR3 is TGCAGTGCTAGAGATCAAGGGACTAGCGGAAATGGGGGGTACAATGAGCAGTTCTTC.

Only a few counts were recorded for this clonotype. The chain has TRBV15 and TRBJ2-3; maybe TRBD2 (5 bases). V was cut by 1 base and J by 0 bases, with 5 bases left in between. The germline gives CDR1 LNHNV, CDR2 YYDKDF (reference sequence). The CDR3 has 14 amino acids. The CDR3 nucleotides are TGTGCCACCAGCAGAGGGGAGAGCACAGATACGCAGTATTTT. Translated: CATSRGESTDTQYF.

This clonotype has a count of ten or more. This chain joins TRBV20-1 and TRBJ2-1; TRBD2 might be the D (6 bases). Per the germline V gene, CDR1 is DFQATT and CDR2 is SNEGSKA (reference sequence). The V and J ends lost 5 bases and 0 bases respectively, with 14 bases between them. This CDR3 spans 15 amino acids. The CDR3 here is CSAVGLFSSYNEQFF. CDR3 nucleotide sequence: TGCAGTGCTGTCGGACTATTCAGCTCCTACAATGAGCAGTTCTTC.

At least ten counts were recorded for this clonotype. This chain joins TRBV20-1 and TRBJ2-3; 9 bases are shared with TRBD1. Germline CDR1 and CDR2: DFQATT and SNEGSKA (reference sequence). Losses at the gene ends were 0 bases for V and 3 bases for J; bases not matched to a gene: 7. This CDR3 region has 16 residues. CDR3: CSARDRDREYTDTQYF. In nucleotides, the CDR3 is TGCAGTGCTAGAGACCGGGACAGGGAGTATACAGATACGCAGTATTTT.

Ten or more counts support this clonotype. The rearrangement uses TRBV12-3 or TRBV12-4 and TRBJ2-7, with 7 bases fitting TRBD2. This CDR3 is 14 amino acids long. With 4 bases clipped from V and 3 bases from J, the junction kept 6 bases outside the gene matches. CDR3: CASSSLGGGYEQYF. CDR3 coding DNA: TGTGCCAGCAGTTCTCTAGGCGGGGGCTACGAGCAGTACTTC.

This chain uses TRBV3-1 with TRBJ1-1; perhaps TRBD1 as D (5 bases). V dropped 0 bases and J dropped 0 bases, with 14 bases sitting between them. Germline CDR1 reads LGHDT; CDR2 reads YNNKEL (reference sequence). The CDR3 runs to 17 residues. DNA for the CDR3: TGTGCCAGCAGCCAAGAGGGTGACAGAAACATGAACACTGAAGCTTTCTTT. It encodes CASSQEGDRNMNTEAFF.

This clonotype was counted many times. The chain links TRBV5-6 to TRBJ1-1; no clear D. Trimming took off 5 bases at V and 5 bases at J, with 16 bases between the two ends. Germline V lookup: CDR1 SGHDT, CDR2 YYEEEE. CDR3 length equals 14 residues. CDR3 sequence reads: CASSLKIRRTEAFF. Written as DNA, the CDR3 is TGTGCCAGCAGTTTAAAAATTCGAAGGACTGAAGCTTTCTTT.

This clonotype occurred many times. The chain has TRBV20-1 and TRBJ2-3; 8 bases match TRBD2. Germline values: CDR1 DFQATT, CDR2 SNEGSKA (reference sequence). This CDR3 region has 14 residues. V was pared by 6 bases and J by 4 bases, with 9 bases of the junction left unmatched. CDR3 sequence: CSAKGTRMADTQYF. CDR3 sequence (DNA): TGCAGTGCCAAGGGGACTAGGATGGCAGATACGCAGTATTTT.

This clonotype came up many times. V is TRBV20-1 and J is TRBJ1-1; D gene ambiguous. V was pared by 3 bases and J by 6 bases, with 14 bases between. The germline V gene encodes CDR1 DFQATT and CDR2 SNEGSKA (reference sequence). The CDR3 runs 13 residues. CDR3 amino acids: CSASSTVRAEAFF. The DNA of the CDR3 is TGCAGTGCTAGTTCGACTGTTCGCGCTGAAGCTTTCTTT.